The 21 T cell receptor beta chains below were found in one sample sequenced in a study of T-cell memory formation after mild COVID-19. One entry per CDR3 protein, called by TCRdb with MiXCR from the 5' RACE reads. The sample consists of over 450,000 distinct CDR3 sequences, roughly 22% of them appearing once. The sequenced material came from PBMCs or a T cell subset sorted from them (not recorded which). Every receptor here comes from an adult woman who had mild COVID-19 (a few samples of this study predate the infection). Cell type and time point are not known.

This clonotype was detected only a few times. This rearrangement joins TRBV7-2 to TRBJ1-2; D not resolved. The CDR3 consists of 16 residues. From germline, CDR1 is SGHTA and CDR2 FQGNSA. V gave up 5 bases and J gave up 2 bases, with 18 bases separating them. This CDR3 reads CASSLDPTAGNYGYTF. Here the CDR3 DNA reads TGTGCCAGCAGCCTAGACCCGACGGCGGGGAACTATGGCTACACCTTC.

This clonotype came up a few times. CDR3 sequence reads: CASSYRVTYEQYF. CDR3 DNA: TGTGCCAGCAGTTACAGGGTCACCTACGAGCAGTACTTC. V usage is TRBV6-5 and J usage is TRBJ2-7; D uncertain. The germline CDR1 and CDR2 sequences are MNHEY and SVGAGI. Between the trimmed V and J ends, which lost 2 bases and 2 bases, there was a span of 7 bases. The length of the CDR3 is 13 residues.

The chain carries TRBV7-3 and TRBJ2-1; D perhaps matches TRBD2 (7 bases). CDR1 is SGHTA and CDR2 is FQGTGA in the germline V gene. The V and J ends lost 5 bases and 4 bases respectively, with 18 bases between them. This CDR3 spans 16 amino acids. Here the CDR3 reads CASSLGGLAEYNEQFF. The CDR3 DNA is TGTGCCAGCAGCCTGGGGGGGCTAGCTGAGTACAATGAGCAGTTCTTC.

The chain links TRBV4-2 to TRBJ2-5, with D maybe TRBD2 (6 bases). From germline, CDR1 is LGHNA and CDR2 YNFKEQ. Between the trimmed V and J ends, which lost 3 bases and 5 bases, there was a span of 19 bases. This CDR3 has 16 amino acids. CDR3 bases: TGTGCCAGCAGCCAGGGACTCGAATCGGGTTGGGAGACCCAGTACTTC. This sequence encodes CASSQGLESGWETQYF.

This clonotype was recorded many times. The gene calls are TRBV6-2 or TRBV6-3 and TRBJ2-1; 11 positions agree with TRBD2. J was trimmed by 1 base and V by 6 bases; bases with no gene match: 8. There are 17 residues in the CDR3. Germline V gives CDR1 MNHEY, CDR2 SVGEGT. For the CDR3, the DNA is TGTGCCAGCAGGGCACTAGGACTAGCGGGTTCCTACAATGAGCAGTTCTTC. Its translation is CASRALGLAGSYNEQFF.

The CDR3 DNA reads TGTGCCAGCTCACCCTTGCCCGACTACGAGCAGTACTTC. Its protein product is CASSPLPDYEQYF. The J gene is TRBJ2-7, the V gene TRBV18, with D hard to call. There are 13 residues in the CDR3. V lost 3 bases and J 3 bases, leaving 9 bases between the germline ends. Germline V CDR1 and CDR2: KGHSH, LQKENI.

This clonotype was seen only a few times. V and J are TRBV6-5 and TRBJ2-3, with 8 bases that match TRBD2. The CDR3 length is 16 residues. Looked up from germline, CDR1 is MNHEY and CDR2 is SVGAGI. V lost 0 bases, J lost 0 bases, and 2 bases stayed unmatched. CDR3 protein: CASSYSGGVSTDTQYF. The DNA for the CDR3 is TGTGCCAGCAGTTACTCCGGGGGGGTTAGCACAGATACGCAGTATTTT.

This chain uses TRBV6-1 with TRBJ2-7; D uncertain. Germline V gene sequence: CDR1 MNHNS, CDR2 SASEGT. The CDR3 consists of 12 residues. V was clipped by 2 bases and J by 4 bases, with 6 bases between them. The CDR3 DNA reads TGTGCCAGCAGTGAAAGCAGATACGAGCAGTACTTC. It specifies CASSESRYEQYF.

The rearrangement uses TRBV6-6 and TRBJ1-1; 9 bases are shared with TRBD1. The V gene's germline CDR1 is MNHNY and CDR2 SVGAGI (reference sequence). Trimming at V came to 5 bases and at J to 8 bases, leaving 6 bases not matched to a gene. The CDR3 sequence is 13 residues long. This CDR3 is CASSHRDRDEAFF. For the CDR3, the DNA is TGTGCCAGCAGTCACCGGGACAGGGACGAAGCTTTCTTT.

This clonotype occurred a few times. The chain couples TRBV9 to TRBJ2-1; 9 nucleotides agree with TRBD1. The length of the CDR3 is 18 residues. In germline, CDR1 is SGDLS, CDR2 YYNGEE. V was pared by 2 bases and J by 2 bases, with 11 bases of the junction left unmatched. CDR3 in DNA: TGTGCCAGCAGCGTGGCCGGGACAGGGCTCAGTGCCTACAATGAGCAGTTCTTC. Translated, it gives CASSVAGTGLSAYNEQFF. Supplemented by reference TRBV9 and TRBJ2-1, the full variable domain reads DSGVTQTPKHLITATGQRVTLRCSPRSGDLSVYWYQQSLDQGLQFLIQYYNGEERAKGNILERFSAQQFPDLHSELNLSSLELGDSALYFCASSVAGTGLSAYNEQFFGPGTRLTVL.

The chain uses TRBV7-9 and TRBJ2-7, with a weak D call TRBD1 (7 bases). V lost 5 bases to trimming and J lost 3 bases, with 20 bases between them. CDR1 is SEHNR, CDR2 FQNEAQ, per germline (reference sequence). This CDR3 contains 16 residues. The CDR3 bases are TGTGCCAGCAGCCCAGGAGGAGGGGGCGCCCACTACGAGCAGTACTTC. This encodes CASSPGGGGAHYEQYF.

The CDR3 here is CASSELGTQYF. CDR3 bases: TGTGCCAGCAGTGAACTAGGGACCCAGTACTTC. The V gene is TRBV6-6, the J gene TRBJ2-5, with D possibly being TRBD2 (5 bases). Germline CDR1 MNHNY, CDR2 SVGAGI (reference sequence). The ends were cut back, 5 bases at V and 7 bases at J, with 8 bases in the middle. The CDR3 totals 11 residues.

V gene TRBV18 combines with J gene TRBJ1-3; TRBD1 is a possible D gene (5 bases). Trimming took off 4 bases at V and 1 base at J, with 29 bases between the two ends. CDR3 length equals 21 residues. In germline, CDR1 is KGHSH, CDR2 LQKENI. CDR3 in amino acids: CASSHFDDSLPSRSSGNTIYF. The DNA for the CDR3 is TGTGCCAGCTCACATTTCGACGACAGCCTCCCCTCTCGGAGTTCTGGAAACACCATATATTTT.

The chain uses TRBV5-8 and TRBJ2-7, with 10 nucleotides matching TRBD2. The CDR3 loop spans 15 amino acids. The V gene end was trimmed by 4 bases and the J gene end by 0 bases; junction bases not matched to a gene: 4. Germline V CDR1 and CDR2: SGHTS, YDEGEE. The CDR3: CASSGGLAVSYEQYF. DNA for the CDR3: TGTGCCAGCAGCGGTGGACTAGCGGTCTCCTACGAGCAGTACTTC.

V is TRBV10-3 and J is TRBJ2-7; 9 nucleotides agree with TRBD1. With V trimmed by 3 bases and J by 2 bases, 5 bases remained unmatched. CDR1 and CDR2 (germline): ENHRY, SYGVKD. This CDR3 comprises 15 residues. CDR3 sequence: CAISDLDRGTYEQYF. In DNA, the CDR3 is TGTGCCATCAGTGACCTGGACAGGGGCACCTACGAGCAGTACTTC.

As DNA, the CDR3 is TGTGCCAGCAGAATAGGGATAAATGAGCAGTTCTTC. Protein sequence: CASRIGINEQFF. The chain is built from TRBV6-2 or TRBV6-3 and TRBJ2-1; D remains ambiguous. V shed 6 bases and J shed 7 bases, with 10 bases lying between them. CDR1 is MNHEY and CDR2 is SVGEGT in the germline V gene. The CDR3 runs 12 residues.

About this clonotype itself: The junction and the germline gene differ at one end; a read error may be behind it. The chain uses TRBV5-1 and TRBJ1-2; 9 bases align to TRBD1. Germline V CDR1 and CDR2: SGHRS, YFSETQ. There are 15 residues in the CDR3. This CDR3 reads CASSLAGTGFYGYTF. The CDR3 region has the DNA TGTGCCAGCAGCTTAGCGGGGACAGGGTTCTATGGCTACACCTTC. Full variable domain (missing parts from reference TRBV5-1 and TRBJ1-2): KAGVTQTPRYLIKTRGQQVTLSCSPISGHRSVSWYQQTPGQGLQFLFEYFSETQRNKGNFPGRFSGRQFSNSRSEMNVSTLELGDSALYLCASSLAGTGFYGYTFGSGTRLTVV.

The chain uses TRBV30 and TRBJ2-3, with D possibly matching TRBD2 (5 bases). The V gene lost 1 base and the J gene lost 1 base, with 6 bases spanning the gap. CDR3 length: 13 amino acids. Germline CDR1 is GTSNPN and CDR2 is SVGIG (reference sequence). CDR3 nucleotide sequence: TGTGCCTGGAGTGACGGGGGCACAGATACGCAGTATTTT. Translated: CAWSDGGTDTQYF.

V usage is TRBV7-3 and J usage is TRBJ2-3, with 12 bases fitting TRBD2. V lost 5 bases, J lost 2 bases, and 5 bases stayed unmatched. This CDR3 comprises 16 residues. CDR1 is SGHTA, CDR2 FQGTGA, per germline. CDR3 DNA: TGTGCCAGCAGCCCTCTAGCGGGAGGGCCCACAGATACGCAGTATTTT. As protein: CASSPLAGGPTDTQYF.

The chain couples TRBV3-1 to TRBJ1-4; D is perhaps TRBD1 (6 bases). V was clipped by 2 bases and J by 9 bases, with 13 bases between them. CDR1 is LGHDT, CDR2 YNNKEL, per germline (reference sequence). The CDR3 loop spans 14 amino acids. In DNA, the CDR3 is TGTGCCAGCAGCCAATACAGGGACGCCCAAAAACTGTTTTTT. As protein: CASSQYRDAQKLFF.

As DNA, the CDR3 is TGCAGCGTGGCCGGGACAGGGAGGGGCCTATATGGCTACACCTTC. Residues: CSVAGTGRGLYGYTF. The rearrangement uses TRBV29-1 and TRBJ1-2, with TRBD1 matching over 9 bases. The CDR3 is 15 residues long. V lost 6 bases to trimming and J lost 5 bases; unmatched junction nucleotides: 13. CDR1 SQVTM and CDR2 ANQGSEA come from the germline V gene.